The T cell receptor (beta chain) described here comes from a study of tumor and adjacent non-tumor tissue in lung cancer (dated by TCRdb to the late 2010s). For the study in its entirety: Patients with adenocarcinoma (about 12), squamous cell carcinoma (2) and small cell lung cancer (1) were included in the cohort. Using bulk TCRbeta repertoires from under 17 lung cancer patients, the study set lung tumor tissue side by side with matched distant non-tumor lung tissue. A total of 95 million to 150 million productive TCRbeta reads were generated by sequencing, corresponding to an average of roughly 4 million reads per sample. TCRbeta CDR3 sequencing was performed on thirty paired specimens, with one tumor sample and one normal lung sample collected per patient. Among the approximately 15 patients, ages ranged from roughly 31 to 76 years, about 10 were men and 5 were women, and disease was TNM stage I to III. Results the study describes overall, beyond this receptor: TCR diversity was significantly higher in younger patients, and greater tumor TCR diversity was associated with shorter overall survival and shorter disease-free survival. Significantly higher TCR diversity (inverse Simpson) was observed in tumor tissue than in normal lung tissue (around 460 vs 160, P = 0.0075, Mann-Whitney U test). The sequencing platform is not named in the methods, and unique molecular identifiers are not mentioned. Because peripheral blood was not sequenced, blood TCRbeta repertoires in the lung cancer patients of the study were not examined. The cohort had only about 16 patients, and the authors noted that larger samples and more detailed clinical data are needed. A significantly larger cumulative share of the repertoire was made up by the top 100 clones in normal lung than in tumor tissue.

Cut back by 5 bases and 4 bases, the V and J ends lie 12 bases apart. Including the terminal cysteine and phenylalanine, the CDR3 comprises 13 residues. Only the CDR3 part of the read is kept: 39 bases, read in frame from the first base. Via the germline V gene, CDR1 is SNHLY and CDR2 FYNNEI. Libraries were constructed by multiplex PCR. Sequenced using an Illumina HiSeq 2500. TCRbeta libraries were constructed through three rounds of nested PCR with primers (Table S4) according to protocols modified from ARM-PCR. PCR products of 200-500 bp were gel-excised and purified with the QIAquick gel extraction kit before sequencing. The original pipeline was this. Reads were cleaned with Trimmomatic, merged with FLASH into complete CDR3 sequences, and assigned to V(D)J germline segments with MiTCR. Clonal diversity was computed as the inverse Simpson's index with VDJtools. In-frame sequences lacking a premature stop codon were counted as productive reads. TCRdb ran its own pipeline on the public reads, namely fastp trimming at Q25 and MiXCR clone calling, and kept in-frame beta chains. Rows are unified per CDR3 protein, each entry keeping the most common DNA and genes. V and J calls and clone size were set by TCRdb, not the authors. For this sample there are more than 70,000 distinct CDR3 sequences; around two thirds appear just once. The top ten constitute 15% of the sample.

Bulk unsorted tissue served as the source for RNA extraction, and RNA quality was assessed using a NanoDrop ND-1000 and an Agilent 2100. Newly diagnosed lung cancer patients without prior chemotherapy who had been admitted for thoracic surgery in China between August and November 2014 were enrolled as donors. Patients with previous radiotherapy or chemotherapy, or with another concurrent cancer, were excluded from the study. Surgical tissue pieces of roughly 1-2 cm3 were preserved in RNAlater solution and stored at -80 °C until use. On this clonotype itself: The antigen it binds to is not known. No quality values exist for individual bases; no much larger clone is one base distant.

This receptor was obtained from a man between 65 and 85 years old with non-small cell lung cancer. The receptor chain draws on TRBV2 and TRBJ2-7; a weak D assignment points to TRBD1 (5 bases agree). Specimen: lung tumor tissue. The CDR3 here reads CASSQWGEYEQYF. In nucleotides, the sequence is TGTGCCAGCAGTCAATGGGGCGAGTACGAGCAGTACTTC.